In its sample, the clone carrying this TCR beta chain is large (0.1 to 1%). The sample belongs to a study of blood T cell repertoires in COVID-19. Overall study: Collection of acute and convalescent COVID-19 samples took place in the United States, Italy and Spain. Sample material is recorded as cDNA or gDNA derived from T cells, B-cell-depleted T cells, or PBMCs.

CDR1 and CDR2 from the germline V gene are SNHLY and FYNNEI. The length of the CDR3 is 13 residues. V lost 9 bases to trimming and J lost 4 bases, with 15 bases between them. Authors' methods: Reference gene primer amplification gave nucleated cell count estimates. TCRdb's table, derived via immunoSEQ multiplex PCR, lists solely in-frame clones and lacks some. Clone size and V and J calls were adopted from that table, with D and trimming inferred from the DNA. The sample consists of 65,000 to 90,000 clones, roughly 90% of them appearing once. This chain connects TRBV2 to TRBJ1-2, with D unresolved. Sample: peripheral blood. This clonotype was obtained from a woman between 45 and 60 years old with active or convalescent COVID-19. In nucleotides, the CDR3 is TGTGCCAGGAGCTCCCCAGGCCTCTATGGCTACACCTTC. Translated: CARSSPGLYGYTF.